These 11 T cell receptor beta chains share one sample of origin, sequenced in a study of OX40 agonist ivuxolimab in advanced cancers. Produced via immunoSEQ multiplex PCR; TCRdb's table is partial and in-frame only. The profile shows nearly 90,000 clones, just under 90% of them singletons. Source: CD4+ or CD8+ T cells sorted from blood, taken in a trial of the OX40 agonist ivuxolimab. The receptors originated from an adult with an advanced solid tumor such as melanoma, head and neck, liver or kidney cancer.

The chain combines TRBV6-4 with TRBJ1-2; D gene uncertain. The CDR3 contains 12 residues. V was trimmed by 5 bases and J by 1 base, leaving 5 bases between them. Germline CDR1 MRHNA, CDR2 SNTAGT. CDR3 amino acids: CASSSGNYGYTF. The CDR3, as DNA: TGTGCCAGCAGTTCTGGTAACTATGGCTACACCTTC.

The chain links TRBV9 to TRBJ2-3; TRBD1 matches 7 bases. Germline CDR1 reads SGDLS; CDR2 reads YYNGEE. The V and J ends lost 6 bases and 0 bases, in that order; junction bases with no gene match: 4. The CDR3 consists of 14 residues. The CDR3 here is CASTLQGSTDTQYF. Here the CDR3 DNA reads TGTGCCAGCACATTACAGGGGAGCACAGATACGCAGTATTTT. Combining the CDR3 with reference TRBV9 and TRBJ2-3 gives the whole variable domain DSGVTQTPKHLITATGQRVTLRCSPRSGDLSVYWYQQSLDQGLQFLIQYYNGEERAKGNILERFSAQQFPDLHSELNLSSLELGDSALYFCASTLQGSTDTQYFGPGTRLTVL.

The V gene is TRBV5-1, the J gene TRBJ2-1; 8 bases are a match to TRBD1. The CDR3 extends over 15 amino acids. The germline V gene has CDR1 SGHRS and CDR2 YFSETQ. Germline trimming cut 1 base from V and 8 bases from J; bases unmatched to any gene: 8. The CDR3 DNA follows: TGCGCCAGCAGCTTGCATGGACAGGGAGGCTATGAGCAGTTCTTC. Translating gives CASSLHGQGGYEQFF. Using reference TRBV5-1 and TRBJ2-1 for the parts outside the CDR3, the full variable domain is KAGVTQTPRYLIKTRGQQVTLSCSPISGHRSVSWYQQTPGQGLQFLFEYFSETQRNKGNFPGRFSGRQFSNSRSEMNVSTLELGDSALYLCASSLHGQGGYEQFFGPGTRLTVL.

The V call is TRBV6-5, the J call TRBJ1-1, with a tentative D call TRBD1 (5 bases). The CDR3 extends over 13 amino acids. Trimming took 5 bases from V and 5 from J, leaving 12 bases between them. Germline V gene lookup returns CDR1 MNHEY and CDR2 SVGAGI. CDR3 in amino acids: CASSTQAGTEAFF. DNA of the CDR3: TGTGCCAGCAGTACACAGGCCGGGACTGAAGCTTTCTTT.

This chain connects TRBV7-3 to TRBJ2-1; 10 bases are a match to TRBD2. The CDR3 spans 16 residues. Trimming cost V 4 bases and J 10 bases; bases outside gene matches: 13. Germline CDR1 reads SGHTA; CDR2 reads FQGTGA. CDR3 sequence: CASSWHLAGDRREQFF. CDR3 coding DNA: TGTGCCAGCAGCTGGCATCTAGCGGGGGATAGGAGAGAGCAGTTCTTC.

A few counts support this clone. This chain connects TRBV5-1 to TRBJ1-2; no firm D call. Trimming stripped 4 bases from V and 3 bases from J, with 10 bases between. The CDR3 is 13 residues long. In germline, CDR1 is SGHRS, CDR2 YFSETQ. The CDR3 here is CASSDPPDYGYTF. In DNA form, the CDR3 reads TGCGCCAGCAGCGATCCGCCGGACTATGGCTACACCTTC.

J is TRBJ2-2 and V is TRBV18, with D hard to call. The length of the CDR3 is 16 residues. With 0 bases removed from V and 0 bases from J, the gap between germline ends came to 8 bases. Germline V gene sequence: CDR1 KGHSH, CDR2 LQKENI. The CDR3 DNA is TGTGCCAGCTCACCACCGATCCGTCCGAACACCGGGGAGCTGTTTTTT. This sequence encodes CASSPPIRPNTGELFF.

The chain combines TRBV7-2 with TRBJ2-6; D is unclear. Germline loops: CDR1 SGHTA, CDR2 FQGNSA. The CDR3 is 15 residues long. The V and J ends lost 5 bases and 0 bases respectively, with 8 bases between them. The CDR3 is CASSVTYSGANVLTF. Written as DNA, the CDR3 is TGTGCCAGCAGCGTCACATACTCTGGGGCCAACGTCCTGACTTTC.

This clone appeared a single time. This rearrangement joins TRBV10-3 to TRBJ2-5; the match to TRBD1 covers 10 bases. Losses at the gene ends were 3 bases for V and 7 bases for J; bases not matched to a gene: 8. From germline, CDR1 is ENHRY and CDR2 SYGVKD. The CDR3 runs 15 residues. CDR3 loop: CAISDPRTGGGTQYF. In nucleotides, the CDR3 is TGTGCCATCAGTGACCCGAGGACAGGGGGAGGGACCCAGTACTTC.

The CDR3 DNA sequence: TGTGCCAGCAGCGCACAGGTTCTGTCTGGGGCCAACGTCCTGACTTTC. Amino acid sequence: CASSAQVLSGANVLTF. V usage is TRBV9 and J usage is TRBJ2-6; possibly TRBD1 for D (5 bases). Germline-derived CDR1 and CDR2 are SGDLS and YYNGEE. There are 16 residues in the CDR3. V gave up 3 bases and J gave up 1 base, with 11 bases separating them.

CDR3 nucleotide sequence: TGCGCCAGCCGGGAGGGTGGGGACGAGCAGTACTTC. This gives the protein CASREGGDEQYF. The chain joins TRBV5-1 to TRBJ2-7, with 8 bases identical to TRBD2. The CDR3 contains 12 residues. Germline CDR1 is SGHRS and CDR2 is YFSETQ. The ends lost 7 bases at V and 5 bases at J; junction bases unmatched: 5.